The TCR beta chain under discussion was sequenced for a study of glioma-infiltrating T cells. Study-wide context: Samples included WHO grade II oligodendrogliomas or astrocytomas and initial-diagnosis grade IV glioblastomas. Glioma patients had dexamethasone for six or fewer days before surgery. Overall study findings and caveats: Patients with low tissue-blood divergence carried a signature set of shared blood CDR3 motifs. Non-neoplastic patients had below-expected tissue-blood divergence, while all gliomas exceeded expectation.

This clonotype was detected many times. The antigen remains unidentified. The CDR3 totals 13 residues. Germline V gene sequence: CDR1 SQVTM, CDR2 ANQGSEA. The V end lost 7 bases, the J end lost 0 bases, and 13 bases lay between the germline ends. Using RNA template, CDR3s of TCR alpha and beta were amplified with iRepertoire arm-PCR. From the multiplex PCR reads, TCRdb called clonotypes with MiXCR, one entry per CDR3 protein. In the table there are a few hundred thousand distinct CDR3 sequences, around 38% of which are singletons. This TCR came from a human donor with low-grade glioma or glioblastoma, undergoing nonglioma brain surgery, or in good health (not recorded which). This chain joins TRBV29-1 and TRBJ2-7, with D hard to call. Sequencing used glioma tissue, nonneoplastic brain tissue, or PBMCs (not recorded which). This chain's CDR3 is CSGTDVGSYEQYF. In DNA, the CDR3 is TGCAGCGGAACGGACGTAGGCTCCTACGAGCAGTACTTC.